One and the same sample provided the 22 T cell receptor beta chains below, sequenced in a study of OX40 agonist ivuxolimab in advanced cancers. Assay used: immunoSEQ multiplex PCR; TCRdb lists only in-frame clones, some missing. The table includes more than 45,000 clones, roughly 94% detected once. Specimen: CD4+ or CD8+ T cells sorted from blood, collected in a trial of the OX40 agonist ivuxolimab. The source of these receptors is an adult with an advanced solid tumor such as melanoma, head and neck, liver or kidney cancer.

The chain is built from TRBV19 and TRBJ2-2; no definite D call. Germline assignment: CDR1 LNHDA and CDR2 SQIVND (reference sequence). The V gene lost 5 bases and the J gene lost 4 bases, with 2 bases spanning the gap. The CDR3 covers 11 residues. The CDR3: CASSFTGELFF. The CDR3 DNA sequence: TGTGCCAGTAGTTTCACCGGGGAGCTGTTTTTT.

The chain links TRBV21-1 to TRBJ2-7; TRBD2, the table's D call, was not compared with the DNA. TRBV21-1 is flagged as a pseudogene. The CDR3 sequence is 13 residues long. The CDR3 spells CASSRGSWGEQYF. CDR3 nucleotides: TGTGCCAGCAGCCGGGGTAGTTGGGGCGAGCAGTACTTC.

V usage is TRBV14 and J usage is TRBJ2-7; TRBD1 aligns across 7 bases. V shed 4 bases, J shed 0 bases, and the junction held 9 bases outside the gene matches. Germline V CDR1 and CDR2: SGHDN, FVKESK. This CDR3 is built from 16 residues. Here the CDR3 reads CASSPDPRDSSYEQYF. The CDR3 DNA reads TGTGCCAGCAGCCCCGACCCAAGGGACAGCTCCTACGAGCAGTACTTC.

This chain links TRBV15 with TRBJ1-5, with D tentatively TRBD1 (5 bases). The CDR3 covers 13 residues. Per the germline V gene, CDR1 is LNHNV and CDR2 is YYDKDF (reference sequence). V was shortened by 11 bases and J by 3 bases, with 14 bases between the two germline ends. The CDR3: CASGGGYNQPQHF. CDR3 DNA: TGTGCCTCCGGGGGAGGGTACAATCAGCCCCAGCATTTT.

The rearrangement joins TRBV19 to TRBJ2-1; no firm D call. Trimming removed 5 bases from V and 9 bases from J, with 14 bases in between. Germline lookup yields CDR1 LNHDA and CDR2 SQIVND (reference sequence). There are 13 residues in the CDR3. This CDR3 reads CASSPRSPGEQFF. DNA for the CDR3: TGTGCCAGTAGTCCAAGATCCCCTGGTGAGCAGTTCTTC.

V gene TRBV28 combines with J gene TRBJ2-7; 9 bases fit TRBD1. V shed 8 bases and J 0 bases; nucleotides not matched to a gene: 8. This CDR3 is built from 15 residues. Germline CDR1 MDHEN, CDR2 SYDVKM. CDR3: CASRQGTGTSYEQYF. The CDR3, as DNA: TGTGCCAGCCGCCAAGGGACAGGGACCTCCTACGAGCAGTACTTC.

This chain joins TRBV11-2 and TRBJ1-5; D possibly corresponds to TRBD1 (5 bases). Germline CDR1 SGHAT, CDR2 FQNNGV. The V end was cut by 5 bases, the J end by 1 base, with 18 bases between. The CDR3 has 17 residues. CDR3 DNA: TGTGCCAGCAGCCCCGGTGGGGGGATTTGGAGCAATCAGCCCCAGCATTTT. It specifies CASSPGGGIWSNQPQHF.

This chain links TRBV11-2 with TRBJ1-6; D gene uncertain. CDR1 and CDR2 from the germline V gene are SGHAT and FQNNGV. V lost 4 bases, J lost 0 bases, and 10 bases lay in between. The CDR3 has 16 amino acids. The CDR3 DNA is TGTGCCAGCAGCTCGGACCTGGGCTCCTATAATTCACCCCTCCACTTT. Its translation is CASSSDLGSYNSPLHF.

This rearrangement joins TRBV27 to TRBJ2-3, with unresolved D. The CDR3 has 16 residues. With 1 base removed from V and 5 bases from J, the gap between germline ends came to 16 bases. Germline values: CDR1 MNHEY, CDR2 SMNVEV (reference sequence). CDR3 sequence (DNA): TGTGCCAGCAGTTTATTCAGTGGTCCCGGCGGAGATACGCAGTATTTT. The encoded protein is CASSLFSGPGGDTQYF.

V is TRBV4-2 and J is TRBJ2-7; TRBD2 agrees at 8 bases. Germline V CDR1 and CDR2: LGHNA, YNFKEQ. The trim removed 1 base at V and 4 bases at J, leaving 9 bases unmatched. The CDR3 is 16 residues long. The CDR3 loop reads CASSQATGTSPYEQYF. The DNA for the CDR3 is TGTGCCAGCAGCCAAGCTACCGGGACTAGTCCTTACGAGCAGTACTTC.

The CDR3 sequence is CAWSVTRGDTQYF. The CDR3, as DNA: TGTGCCTGGAGTGTTACAAGGGGAGATACGCAGTATTTT. The V gene is TRBV30, the J gene TRBJ2-3; D might be TRBD1 (5 bases). V lost 0 bases and J 5 bases, leaving 9 bases between the germline ends. The germline V gene encodes CDR1 GTSNPN and CDR2 SVGIG (reference sequence). The CDR3 is 13 amino acids.

The V call is TRBV25-1, the J call TRBJ2-7, with D perhaps assigned TRBD1 or TRBD2 (5 bases each). This CDR3 has 13 amino acids. The ends were cut back, 8 bases at V and 3 bases at J, with 14 bases in the middle. CDR1 and CDR2 (germline): MGHDK, SYGVNS. The CDR3 DNA reads as TGTGCCAGCCGGGACGGAGGCCGCTACGAGCAGTACTTC. Translated, it gives CASRDGGRYEQYF.

This chain joins TRBV7-3 and TRBJ2-7; 9 bases map to TRBD2. The CDR3 is 14 residues long. In germline, CDR1 is SGHTA, CDR2 FQGTGA. V trimming: 3 bases; J trimming: 6 bases; junction bases outside the gene matches: 6. The CDR3 is CASSLGLAGSEQYF. DNA for the CDR3: TGTGCCAGCAGCTTGGGGCTAGCGGGAAGCGAGCAGTACTTC.

The rearrangement joins TRBV27 to TRBJ2-7, with 8 bases fitting TRBD2. This CDR3 region has 14 residues. Trimming at V came to 3 bases and at J to 0 bases, leaving 1 base not matched to a gene. Germline CDR1 MNHEY, CDR2 SMNVEV (reference sequence). CDR3 region: CASSFGGDSYEQYF. The CDR3 bases are TGTGCCAGCAGTTTCGGGGGGGACTCCTACGAGCAGTACTTC.

The chain uses TRBV4-2 and TRBJ2-7, with 9 positions matching TRBD2. The germline V gene encodes CDR1 LGHNA and CDR2 YNFKEQ. J was trimmed by 6 bases and V by 1 base; bases with no gene match: 7. The CDR3 spans 15 residues. The CDR3 region is CASSQASAGGPEQYF. In DNA form, the CDR3 reads TGTGCCAGCAGCCAAGCCTCAGCGGGAGGTCCCGAGCAGTACTTC.

The V call is TRBV6-5, the J call TRBJ2-2, with TRBD1 identical over 7 bases. Germline lookup yields CDR1 MNHEY and CDR2 SVGAGI. The junction had 7 bases not matched to a gene; V was cut back by 2 bases and J by 4 bases. The CDR3 is made up of 16 amino acids. The CDR3 protein is CASSYATGVGTGELFF. The CDR3 nucleotides read TGTGCCAGCAGTTACGCTACAGGGGTGGGCACCGGGGAGCTGTTTTTT.

This chain's CDR3 is CASSAGQRSYEQYF. The CDR3 DNA reads as TGTGCCAGTAGTGCGGGACAGAGATCCTACGAGCAGTACTTC. The J gene is TRBJ2-7, the V gene TRBV19, with D possibly TRBD1 on 7 matching bases. Germline lookup yields CDR1 LNHDA and CDR2 SQIVND (reference sequence). V dropped 5 bases and J dropped 1 base, with 12 bases sitting between them. The CDR3 has 14 amino acids.

V gene TRBV9 combines with J gene TRBJ2-7; 9 bases line up with TRBD1. Germline-derived CDR1 and CDR2 are SGDLS and YYNGEE. The CDR3 length is 14 residues. The J segment lost 5 bases and the V segment lost 3 bases, leaving 6 bases of the junction unmatched. CDR3 region: CASSGRDRAHEQYF. The CDR3 DNA reads as TGTGCCAGCAGCGGCCGGGACAGGGCCCACGAGCAGTACTTC.

This chain connects TRBV4-1 to TRBJ2-1, with TRBD2 matching over 9 bases. Germline CDR1 MGHRA, CDR2 YSYEKL. This CDR3 contains 17 residues. The V segment lost 3 bases and the J segment 7 bases; nucleotides outside the gene matches: 13. CDR3: CASSHYWREGLMNEQFF. Here the CDR3 DNA reads TGCGCCAGCAGCCACTACTGGCGGGAGGGCCTGATGAATGAGCAGTTCTTC.

V is TRBV7-9 and J is TRBJ2-7, with TRBD1 identical over 7 bases. Germline V lookup: CDR1 SEHNR, CDR2 FQNEAQ (reference sequence). With 2 bases clipped from V and 3 bases from J, the junction kept 7 bases outside the gene matches. The CDR3 runs 15 residues. The CDR3 nucleotides are TGTGCCAGCAGCTTATTGACAGGGAATTTCTACGAGCAGTACTTC. It specifies CASSLLTGNFYEQYF.

The chain recombines TRBV27 with TRBJ2-3, with TRBD2 matching over 12 bases. The CDR3 extends over 18 amino acids. The germline gives CDR1 MNHEY, CDR2 SMNVEV (reference sequence). After removal of 10 bases from V and 1 base from J, the junction contained 15 bases not matched to a gene. The CDR3, as DNA: TGTGCCACCCGACTTCTAGCGGGAGGGCCCCCACGCACAGATACGCAGTATTTT. Translated: CATRLLAGGPPRTDTQYF.

This sequence joins TRBV2 and TRBJ2-7; D uncertain. CDR1 SNHLY and CDR2 FYNNEI come from the germline V gene. Trimming shortened V by 6 bases and J by 3 bases, and 6 bases separated the two germline ends. The CDR3 consists of 11 residues. The CDR3 nucleotides read TGTGCCAGCAGAGCATACTACGAGCAGTACTTC. Amino acid sequence: CASRAYYEQYF.